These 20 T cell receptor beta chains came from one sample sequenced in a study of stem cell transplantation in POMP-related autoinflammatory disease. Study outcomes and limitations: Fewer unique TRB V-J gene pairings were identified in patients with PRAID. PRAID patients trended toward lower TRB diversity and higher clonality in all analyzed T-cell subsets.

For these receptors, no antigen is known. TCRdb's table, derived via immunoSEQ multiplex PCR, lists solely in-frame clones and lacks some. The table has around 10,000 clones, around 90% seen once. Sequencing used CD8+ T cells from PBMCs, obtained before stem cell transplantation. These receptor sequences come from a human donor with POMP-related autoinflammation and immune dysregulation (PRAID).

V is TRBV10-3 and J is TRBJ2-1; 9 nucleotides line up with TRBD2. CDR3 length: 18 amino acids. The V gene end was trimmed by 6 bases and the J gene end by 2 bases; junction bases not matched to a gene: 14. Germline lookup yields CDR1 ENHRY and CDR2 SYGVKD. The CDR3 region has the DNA TGTGCCATCAGGAACAGCGGGGGGACCGACGATCCCTACAATGAGCAGTTCTTC. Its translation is CAIRNSGGTDDPYNEQFF.

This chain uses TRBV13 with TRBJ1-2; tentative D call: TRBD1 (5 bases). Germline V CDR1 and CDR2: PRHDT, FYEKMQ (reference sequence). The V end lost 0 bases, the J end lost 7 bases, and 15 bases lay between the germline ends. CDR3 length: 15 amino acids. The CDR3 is CASSLGTGGKRGYTF. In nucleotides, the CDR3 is TGTGCCAGCAGCTTAGGCACAGGTGGAAAGCGTGGCTACACCTTC.

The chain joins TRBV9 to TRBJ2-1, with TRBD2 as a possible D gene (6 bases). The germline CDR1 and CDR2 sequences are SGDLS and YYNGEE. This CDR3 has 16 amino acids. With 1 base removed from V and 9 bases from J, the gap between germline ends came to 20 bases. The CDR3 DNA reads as TGTGCCAGCAGCGTATTGCGTCTGGCTAGCGAAAGTGAGCAGTTCTTC. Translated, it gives CASSVLRLASESEQFF.

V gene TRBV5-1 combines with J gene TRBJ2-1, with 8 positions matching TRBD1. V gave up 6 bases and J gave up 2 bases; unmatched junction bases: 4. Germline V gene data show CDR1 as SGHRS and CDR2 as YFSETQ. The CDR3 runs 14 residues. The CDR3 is CASKDRETYNEQFF. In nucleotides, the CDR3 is TGCGCCAGCAAGGACAGGGAAACCTACAATGAGCAGTTCTTC.

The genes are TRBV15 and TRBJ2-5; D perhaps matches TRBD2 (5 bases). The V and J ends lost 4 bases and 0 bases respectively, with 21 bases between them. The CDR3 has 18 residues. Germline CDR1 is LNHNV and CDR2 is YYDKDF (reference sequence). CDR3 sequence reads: CATSMGVNRILYQETQYF. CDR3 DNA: TGTGCCACCAGCATGGGAGTAAACAGAATCTTGTACCAAGAGACCCAGTACTTC.

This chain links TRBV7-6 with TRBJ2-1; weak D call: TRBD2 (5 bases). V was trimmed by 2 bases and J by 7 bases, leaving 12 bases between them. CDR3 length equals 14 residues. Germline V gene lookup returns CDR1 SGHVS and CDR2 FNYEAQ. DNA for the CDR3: TGTGCCAGCAGCTTACACCCCACGGGGAATGAGCAGTTCTTC. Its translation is CASSLHPTGNEQFF.

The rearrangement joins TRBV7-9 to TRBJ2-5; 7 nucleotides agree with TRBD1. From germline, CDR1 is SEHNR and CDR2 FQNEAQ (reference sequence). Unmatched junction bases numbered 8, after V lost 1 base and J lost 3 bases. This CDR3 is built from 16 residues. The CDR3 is CASSLGPTGTEETQYF. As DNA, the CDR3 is TGTGCCAGCAGCTTAGGCCCCACGGGGACAGAAGAGACCCAGTACTTC.

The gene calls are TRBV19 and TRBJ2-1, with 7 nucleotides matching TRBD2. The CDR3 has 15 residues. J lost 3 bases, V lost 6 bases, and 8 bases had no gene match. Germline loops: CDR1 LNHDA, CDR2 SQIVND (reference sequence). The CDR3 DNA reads TGTGCCAGTAGCCTCTTGGCGGGAGACTACAATGAGCAGTTCTTC. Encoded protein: CASSLLAGDYNEQFF.

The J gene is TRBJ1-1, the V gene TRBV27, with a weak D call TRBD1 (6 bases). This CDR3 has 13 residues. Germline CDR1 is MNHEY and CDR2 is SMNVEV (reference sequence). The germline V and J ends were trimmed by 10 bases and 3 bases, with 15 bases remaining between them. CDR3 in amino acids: CATAPGAHTEAFF. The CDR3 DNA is TGTGCCACCGCCCCGGGGGCACACACTGAAGCTTTCTTT.

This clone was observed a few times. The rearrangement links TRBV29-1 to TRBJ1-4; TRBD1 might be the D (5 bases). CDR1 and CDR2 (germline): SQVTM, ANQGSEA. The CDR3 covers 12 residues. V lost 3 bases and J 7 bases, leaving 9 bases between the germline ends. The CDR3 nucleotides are TGCAGCGTTGATACGGGGGGTGAAAAACTGTTTTTT. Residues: CSVDTGGEKLFF.

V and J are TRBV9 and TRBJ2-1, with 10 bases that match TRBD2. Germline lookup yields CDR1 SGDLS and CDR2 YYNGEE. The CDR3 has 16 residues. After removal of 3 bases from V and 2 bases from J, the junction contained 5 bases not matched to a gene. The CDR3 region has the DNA TGTGCCAGCAGCGCCTTAGCGGGGGGCCCCTACAATGAGCAGTTCTTC. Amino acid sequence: CASSALAGGPYNEQFF. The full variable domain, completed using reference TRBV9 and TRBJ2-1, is DSGVTQTPKHLITATGQRVTLRCSPRSGDLSVYWYQQSLDQGLQFLIQYYNGEERAKGNILERFSAQQFPDLHSELNLSSLELGDSALYFCASSALAGGPYNEQFFGPGTRLTVL.

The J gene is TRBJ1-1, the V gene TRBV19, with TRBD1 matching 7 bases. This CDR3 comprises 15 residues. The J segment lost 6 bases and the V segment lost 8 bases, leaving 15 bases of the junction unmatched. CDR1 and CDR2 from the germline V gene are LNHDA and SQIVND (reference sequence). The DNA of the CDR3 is TGTGCCAGTCGGGTTGGGACAGCAGGATTTGCTGAAGCTTTCTTT. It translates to CASRVGTAGFAEAFF. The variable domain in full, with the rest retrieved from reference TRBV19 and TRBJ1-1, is DGGITQSPKYLFRKEGQNVTLSCEQNLNHDAMYWYRQDPGQGLRLIYYSQIVNDFQKGDIAEGYSVSREKKESFPLTVTSAQKNPTAFYLCASRVGTAGFAEAFFGQGTRLTVV.

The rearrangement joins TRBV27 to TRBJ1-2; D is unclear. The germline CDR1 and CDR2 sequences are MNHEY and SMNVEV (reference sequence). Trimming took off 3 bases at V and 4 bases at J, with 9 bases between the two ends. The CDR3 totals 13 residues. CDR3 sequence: CASSLVAGYGYTF. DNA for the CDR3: TGTGCCAGCAGTTTGGTGGCGGGCTATGGCTACACCTTC.

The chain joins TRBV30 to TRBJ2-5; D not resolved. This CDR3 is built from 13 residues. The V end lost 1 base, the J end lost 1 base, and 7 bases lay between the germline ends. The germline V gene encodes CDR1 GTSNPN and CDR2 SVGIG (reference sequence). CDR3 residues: CAWSGDFQETQYF. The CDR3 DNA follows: TGTGCCTGGAGTGGAGATTTCCAAGAGACCCAGTACTTC.

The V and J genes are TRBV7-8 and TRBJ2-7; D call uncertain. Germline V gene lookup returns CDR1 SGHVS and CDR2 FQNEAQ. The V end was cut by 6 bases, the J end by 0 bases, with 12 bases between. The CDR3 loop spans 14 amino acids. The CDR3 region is CASSFSGLSYEQYF. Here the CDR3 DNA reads TGTGCCAGCAGTTTCTCGGGCCTCTCCTACGAGCAGTACTTC.

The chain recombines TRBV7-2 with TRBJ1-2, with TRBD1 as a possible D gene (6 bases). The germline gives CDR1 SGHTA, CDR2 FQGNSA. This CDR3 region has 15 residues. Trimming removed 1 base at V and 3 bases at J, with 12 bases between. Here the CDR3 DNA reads TGTGCCAGCAGCTTAGATTCGACAGGCTACTATGGCTACACCTTC. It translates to CASSLDSTGYYGYTF.

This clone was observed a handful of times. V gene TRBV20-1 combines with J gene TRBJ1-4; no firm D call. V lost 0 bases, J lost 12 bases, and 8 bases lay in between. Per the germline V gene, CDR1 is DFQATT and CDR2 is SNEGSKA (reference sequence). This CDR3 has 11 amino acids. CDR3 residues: CSARDRIQLFF. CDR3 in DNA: TGCAGTGCTAGAGACCGCATACAACTGTTTTTT.

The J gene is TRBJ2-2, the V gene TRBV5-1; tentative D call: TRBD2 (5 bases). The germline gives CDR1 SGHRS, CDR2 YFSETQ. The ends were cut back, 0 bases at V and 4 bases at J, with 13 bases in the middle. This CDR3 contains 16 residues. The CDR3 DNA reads TGCGCCAGCAGCTTGGCCGTCGGGGTAGGCACCGGGGAGCTGTTTTTT. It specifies CASSLAVGVGTGELFF. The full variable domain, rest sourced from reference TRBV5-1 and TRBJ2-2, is KAGVTQTPRYLIKTRGQQVTLSCSPISGHRSVSWYQQTPGQGLQFLFEYFSETQRNKGNFPGRFSGRQFSNSRSEMNVSTLELGDSALYLCASSLAVGVGTGELFFGEGSRLTVL.

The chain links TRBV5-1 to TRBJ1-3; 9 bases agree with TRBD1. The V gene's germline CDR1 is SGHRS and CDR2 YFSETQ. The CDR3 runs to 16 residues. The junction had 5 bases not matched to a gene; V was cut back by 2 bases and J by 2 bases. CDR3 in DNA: TGCGCCAGCAGCTTAAGGACAGGGGCGACTGGAAACACCATATATTTT. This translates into CASSLRTGATGNTIYF.

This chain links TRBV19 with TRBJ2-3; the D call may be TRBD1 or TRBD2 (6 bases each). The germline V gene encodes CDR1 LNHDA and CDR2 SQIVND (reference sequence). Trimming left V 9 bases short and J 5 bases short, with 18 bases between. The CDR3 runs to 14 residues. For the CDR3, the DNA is TGTGCCAGCCGGCGTCGGGGGCCCGGAGATACGCAGTATTTT. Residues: CASRRRGPGDTQYF.